This entry describes one T cell receptor (beta chain). Its matching antigen is unknown. Germline assignment: CDR1 MNHEY and CDR2 SMNVEV (reference sequence). The V segment lost 4 bases and the J segment 4 bases; nucleotides outside the gene matches: 10. The CDR3 is made up of 16 amino acids. The data were obtained in a study of OX40 agonist ivuxolimab in advanced cancers. Study-level information: It was ivuxolimab, an agonistic anti-OX40 (CD134) antibody, that patients were treated with. Points from the study as a whole: Near-lowest levels of clonal expansion characterized partial responders at 0.1-3.0 mg/kg.

Data came from immunoSEQ multiplex PCR; TCRdb stores just in-frame clones and leaves some out. This sample carries about 79,000 clones, less than 95% of them seen once, and the ten largest clones take roughly 0.32%. This sample comprised CD4+ or CD8+ T cells sorted from blood, obtained in a trial of the OX40 agonist ivuxolimab. The rearrangement links TRBV27 to TRBJ2-5; 9 bases fit TRBD2. This receptor was identified in an adult with an advanced solid tumor such as melanoma, head and neck, liver or kidney cancer. The CDR3 DNA sequence: TGTGCCAGCAGTTCCCCCCGGCGGGGGGGCCGAGAGACCCAGTACTTC. Protein sequence: CASSSPRRGGRETQYF.